These 32 T cell receptor beta chains came from one sample sequenced in a study of tissue T cells after allogeneic stem cell transplantation (dated by TCRdb to 2021 to 2024). The library relied on the immunoSEQ multiplex PCR assay. TCRdb obtained this table from immuneACCESS and retained in-frame rearrangements with V and J assigned. These tables miss some clones; where compared with another copy, unresolved V genes account for less than half of the shortfall, and the remainder is unexplained. Here the sample has about 48,000 clones; 65% to 80% occur a single time. The ten largest clones represent about 0.71% of the sample. Sequencing was carried out using sorted cells pooled from one or two spleens. These receptors were taken from a pool of C57BL/6 mice in good health.

To note about this clone: The gene names given are mouse names. The observed sequence ends 1 residue before the CDR3 terminus, with the missing tail filled in from the germline J gene. V usage is TRBV31 and J usage is TRBJ2-5; 8 bases map to TRBD2. CDR1 is GKSSPN and CDR2 is SITVG in the germline V gene. With V trimmed by 0 bases and J by 3 bases, 5 bases remained unmatched. The CDR3 contains 15 residues. The CDR3 is CAWSLRTGSQDTQYF. The covered CDR3 bases are TGTGCCTGGAGTCTTAGGACTGGGTCTCAAGACACCCAGTAC.

This clone was seen only a few times. The gene symbols are mouse symbols. The CDR3 end is not reached by the read, which stops 1 residue before it; the germline J gene fills it in. The rearrangement joins TRBV20 to TRBJ1-3; 7 positions agree with TRBD1. Germline-derived CDR1 and CDR2 are GFQATS and STVNSAI. Trimming took 2 bases from V and 1 from J; bases not matched to a gene: 5. The CDR3 runs to 15 residues. The CDR3 reads CGARRGQGSGNTLYF. The part of the CDR3 DNA that was read is TGTGGTGCTAGGAGGGGGCAGGGGTCTGGAAATACGCTCTAT.

About this clone itself: Genes here carry mouse names. The read ends 1 residue shy of where the CDR3 ends; the end is completed using the germline J gene. The chain carries TRBV19 and TRBJ2-1, with TRBD1 matching over 8 bases. CDR3 size: 14 residues. V lost 4 bases to trimming and J lost 3 bases; unmatched junction nucleotides: 3. From germline, CDR1 is FNHDT and CDR2 SITEND (reference sequence). The sequenced CDR3 bases are TGTGCCAGCAGTCCTCAGGGGGCCTATGCTGAGCAGTTC. Protein product: CASSPQGAYAEQF. The whole CDR3 sequence is CASSPQGAYAEQFF.

As to this clone: Mouse names are used for the genes. Sequencing ends 1 residue short of the CDR3 end; the germline J gene provides the rest. This chain joins TRBV19 and TRBJ1-6, with 7 bases that match TRBD1. TRBJ1-6 qualifies as an ORF whose function is uncertain. Losses at the gene ends were 5 bases for V and 0 bases for J; bases not matched to a gene: 2. CDR1 and CDR2 from the germline V gene are FNHDT and SITEND (reference sequence). This CDR3 is built from 15 residues. This CDR3 is CASSRDSSYNSPLYF. The sequenced CDR3 bases are TGTGCCAGCAGCCGGGACAGTTCCTATAATTCGCCCCTCTAC.

In regard to this clone: Gene names are mouse gene names. The read falls 1 residue short of the CDR3 end, and the missing part is taken from the germline J gene. The rearrangement joins TRBV13-2 to TRBJ2-1, with unresolved D. Trimming stripped 1 base from V and 0 bases from J, with 8 bases between. CDR1 NNHNN and CDR2 SYGAGS come from the germline V gene (reference sequence). The CDR3 is 15 residues long. The part of the CDR3 DNA that was read is TGTGCCAGCGGTGATTCGGGTTTTAACTATGCTGAGCAGTTC. This translates into CASGDSGFNYAEQF. The whole CDR3 sequence reads CASGDSGFNYAEQFF.

Points on this clone: Here the gene names and germline are mouse. The read finishes 1 residue shy of the CDR3 end, and the germline J gene is used to complete it. The rearrangement joins TRBV20 to TRBJ2-5; 10 bases line up with TRBD2. The CDR3 totals 13 residues. Germline lookup yields CDR1 GFQATS and CDR2 STVNSAI. The junction had 0 bases not matched to a gene; V was cut back by 3 bases and J by 3 bases. The chain's CDR3 is CGARLGGQDTQYF. CDR3 bases read: TGTGGTGCTAGACTGGGGGGGCAAGACACCCAGTAC.

On this clone itself: Gene names are the mouse ones. Read sequence stops 1 residue before the CDR3 end, and the germline J gene provides the missing end. J is TRBJ1-1 and V is TRBV12-1; TRBD1 matches 8 bases. Looked up from germline, CDR1 is SGHSN and CDR2 is HYEKVE. This CDR3 is 15 amino acids long. The trim removed 2 bases at V and 1 base at J, leaving 5 bases unmatched. The CDR3 DNA, read in part, is TGTGCCAGCTCTCCCCCCGGGACAGGGAACACAGAAGTCTTC. Its protein is CASSPPGTGNTEVF. The complete CDR3 protein is CASSPPGTGNTEVFF.

Turning to this clone: The gene names given are mouse names. CDR3 bases read: TGTGCTAGCAATGGGGGAGGTGCAGAAACGCTGTAT. The encoded protein is CASNGGGAETLY. The CDR3 reads in full as CASNGGGAETLYF. The rearrangement links TRBV29 to TRBJ2-3; tentatively, D is TRBD2 (6 bases). With the read ending 1 residue before the CDR3 end, the germline J gene is used to fill in that end. The germline CDR1 and CDR2 sequences are MSHET and SYDVDS. The CDR3 is 13 residues long. V shed 7 bases and J shed 1 base, with 9 bases lying between them.

Details on this clone: The germline and genes are mouse ones. The read gets to within 1 residue of the CDR3 end, and the germline J gene fills in the rest. V and J are TRBV13-3 and TRBJ1-5; weak D call: TRBD1 (5 bases). V shed 4 bases and J shed 4 bases, with 9 bases lying between them. Germline CDR1 NNHDY, CDR2 SYVADS. This CDR3 is built from 13 residues. The CDR3 protein is CASSPDRNQAPLF. The CDR3 DNA, read in part, is TGTGCCAGCAGTCCAGACAGAAACCAGGCTCCGCTT.

This clone turned up a few times. Gene names denote mouse genes. Read sequence stops 1 residue before the CDR3 end, and the germline J gene provides the missing end. The chain uses TRBV15 and TRBJ1-4, with TRBD1 matching over 9 bases. V shed 6 bases, J shed 4 bases, and the junction held 3 bases outside the gene matches. The CDR3 is made up of 14 amino acids. Germline V CDR1 and CDR2: SGHND, FRSKSL. The CDR3 sequence: CASSQDRGNERLFF. CDR3 bases read: TGTGCCAGCAGCCAGGACAGGGGCAACGAAAGATTATTT.

Worth noting for this clone: Mouse names are used for the genes. The CDR3 end falls 1 residue outside the read, so it is completed with the germline J gene. V and J are TRBV2 and TRBJ2-7; 9 bases line up with TRBD2. Germline CDR1 LGHNA, CDR2 YSYQKL. The V gene end was trimmed by 0 bases and the J gene end by 4 bases; junction bases not matched to a gene: 4. The CDR3 extends over 15 amino acids. CDR3 loop: CASSQDSWGGYEQYF. The CDR3 DNA, read in part, is TGTGCCAGCAGCCAAGATTCCTGGGGGGGGTATGAACAGTAC.

Details on this clone: Genes and germline come from the mouse. The DNA ends 1 residue before the CDR3 does, and the rest of the CDR3 is filled in from the germline J gene. The chain has TRBV19 and TRBJ2-5; weak D call: TRBD2 (6 bases). This CDR3 region has 14 residues. Germline CDR1 is FNHDT and CDR2 is SITEND (reference sequence). Between the trimmed V and J ends, which lost 0 bases and 3 bases, there was a span of 8 bases. The CDR3 loop is CASSIDWEQDTQYF. The sequenced CDR3 bases are TGTGCCAGCAGTATAGACTGGGAGCAAGACACCCAGTAC.

Points on this clone: Mouse germline and gene names are used. The CDR3 is CASSHYEQYF. The CDR3 bases that were read are TGTGCCAGCTCCCACTATGAACAGTAC. This sequence joins TRBV12-2 and TRBJ2-7, with no clear D. The read is 1 residue too short to cover the CDR3 end, so that end is filled in from the germline J gene. This CDR3 spans 10 amino acids. Trimming shortened V by 4 bases and J by 3 bases, and 3 bases separated the two germline ends. Germline values: CDR1 SGHLS, CDR2 HYDKME.

Points on this clone: The genes and germline here are from mouse. The sequenced fragment ends 1 residue before the CDR3 boundary, so the rest is inferred from the germline J gene. The genes are TRBV2 and TRBJ1-2, with D tentatively TRBD1 (5 bases). Germline V lookup: CDR1 LGHNA, CDR2 YSYQKL. The CDR3 runs 14 residues. V lost 0 bases and J 1 base, leaving 6 bases between the germline ends. The sequenced part of the CDR3 DNA is TGTGCCAGCAGCCAAGAGACAGTAAACTCCGACTACACC. Translated, it gives CASSQETVNSDYT. The whole CDR3 protein is CASSQETVNSDYTF.

A word on this clone: Mouse gene names apply. The read halts 1 residue ahead of the CDR3 end, with the missing end drawn from the germline J gene. The chain combines TRBV5 with TRBJ1-2, with 10 bases matching TRBD1. Germline-derived CDR1 and CDR2 are LGHNA and YNLKQL (reference sequence). J was trimmed by 5 bases and V by 2 bases; bases with no gene match: 5. This CDR3 has 15 amino acids. The CDR3 DNA, read in part, is TGTGCCAGCAGCCAAACCGGGACAGGGGTATCCGACTACACC. This translates into CASSQTGTGVSDYT. The entire CDR3 protein reads CASSQTGTGVSDYTF.

On this clone: Gene names follow the mouse nomenclature. The CDR3 is cut off 1 residue early in the read; its end comes from the germline J gene. This rearrangement joins TRBV13-1 to TRBJ2-7; D unclear. Germline CDR1 reads NSHNY; CDR2 reads SYGAGN. V gave up 2 bases and J gave up 0 bases, with 3 bases separating them. The CDR3 loop spans 12 amino acids. The covered CDR3 bases are TGTGCCAGCAGTGAAAACTCCTATGAACAGTAC. Amino acid sequence: CASSENSYEQY. The whole CDR3 is CASSENSYEQYF.

On this clone: The gene names here belong to mouse. The read ends 1 residue early relative to the CDR3; the germline J gene fills the gap. The chain couples TRBV15 to TRBJ2-7; 13 nucleotides match TRBD2. The CDR3 runs 14 residues. Germline V CDR1 and CDR2: SGHND, FRSKSL. The trim removed 4 bases at V and 6 bases at J, leaving 3 bases unmatched. CDR3 bases read: TGTGCCAGCAGTTCGGGACTGGGGGGGGTTGAACAGTAC. It codes for CASSSGLGGVEQY. The CDR3 reads in full as CASSSGLGGVEQYF.

Turning to this clone: Gene names are mouse gene names. The DNA ends 1 residue before the CDR3 does, and the rest of the CDR3 is filled in from the germline J gene. This sequence joins TRBV26 and TRBJ1-6; D perhaps matches TRBD1 (6 bases). TRBJ1-6 is annotated as an ORF whose role is uncertain. Trimming took 3 bases from V and 7 from J, leaving 10 bases between them. The germline gives CDR1 KGHPV, CDR2 FQNQEV (reference sequence). CDR3 length equals 14 residues. The chain's CDR3 is CASSLRDKNSPLYF. The sequenced CDR3 bases are TGTGCCAGCAGTCTAAGGGACAAAAATTCGCCCCTCTAC.

On this clone itself: Mouse gene names and germline throughout. The read ends 1 residue shy of where the CDR3 ends; the end is completed using the germline J gene. V and J are TRBV14 and TRBJ2-2, with TRBD2 as a possible D gene (6 bases). Trimming stripped 2 bases from V and 4 bases from J, with 9 bases between. This CDR3 has 14 amino acids. CDR1 and CDR2 from the germline V gene are SGHDT and FRDEAV. The sequenced part of the CDR3 DNA is TGTGCCAGCAGTTTTTGGGGGACCACCGGGCAGCTCTAC. Residues: CASSFWGTTGQLY. The full CDR3 protein is CASSFWGTTGQLYF.

This clone was detected only once. Genes and germline come from the mouse. Read coverage stops 1 residue before the CDR3 terminus; the germline J gene supplies the remainder. The chain joins TRBV14 to TRBJ2-2; the D gene could be TRBD1 or TRBD2 (5 bases each). V lost 3 bases, J lost 2 bases, and 11 bases lay in between. CDR1 SGHDT and CDR2 FRDEAV come from the germline V gene. This CDR3 region has 15 residues. The DNA read from the CDR3 is TGTGCCAGCAGTTGGGACGGGGCGAACACCGGGCAGCTCTAC. Amino acids: CASSWDGANTGQLY. Given in full, the CDR3 is CASSWDGANTGQLYF. The full variable domain, completed using reference TRBV14 and TRBJ2-2, is EAGVTQSPRYAVLQEGQAVSFWCDPISGHDTLYWYQQPRDQGPQLLVYFRDEAVIDNSQLPSDRFSAVRPKGTNSTLKIQSAKQGDTATYLCASSWDGANTGQLYFGEGSKLTVL.

Remarks on this clone: Gene names denote mouse genes. The read halts 1 residue ahead of the CDR3 end, with the missing end drawn from the germline J gene. The V and J genes are TRBV13-2 and TRBJ1-6, with D possibly TRBD1 on 6 matching bases. TRBJ1-6 falls under the ORF class, with uncertain function. This CDR3 is 15 amino acids long. Per germline, CDR1 NNHNN and CDR2 SYGAGS (reference sequence). The germline V and J ends were trimmed by 3 bases and 0 bases, with 7 bases remaining between them. The CDR3 sequence is CASGGDISYNSPLYF. Incomplete CDR3 DNA: TGTGCCAGCGGTGGGGACATTTCCTATAATTCGCCCCTCTAC.

Worth noting for this clone: Germline and genes: mouse. The read gets to within 1 residue of the CDR3 end, and the germline J gene fills in the rest. The chain carries TRBV13-1 and TRBJ2-3, with 9 bases aligning to TRBD1. This CDR3 has 16 residues. V lost 1 base to trimming and J lost 0 bases; unmatched junction nucleotides: 3. Germline CDR1 and CDR2: NSHNY and SYGAGN. The CDR3 bases that were read are TGTGCCAGCAGTGATCACAGGGGGCATAGTGCAGAAACGCTGTAT. It yields the protein CASSDHRGHSAETLY. The full CDR3 reads CASSDHRGHSAETLYF.

In regard to this clone: Gene names follow the mouse nomenclature. The read finishes 1 residue shy of the CDR3 end, and the germline J gene is used to complete it. The chain couples TRBV5 to TRBJ2-3; TRBD2 aligns across 7 bases. CDR1 and CDR2 (germline): LGHNA, YNLKQL (reference sequence). This CDR3 has 16 residues. The J segment lost 0 bases and the V segment lost 0 bases, leaving 3 bases of the junction unmatched. The CDR3 region is CASSQELGSSAETLYF. CDR3 DNA (partial): TGTGCCAGCAGCCAAGAACTGGGGTCTAGTGCAGAAACGCTGTAT.

Note on this clone: The gene names given are mouse names. The observed sequence ends 1 residue before the CDR3 terminus, with the missing tail filled in from the germline J gene. In the same sample, other DNA sequences code for this CDR3. This chain links TRBV13-1 with TRBJ1-1; D not certain. From germline, CDR1 is NSHNY and CDR2 SYGAGN. Trimming took off 0 bases at V and 0 bases at J, with 6 bases between the two ends. This CDR3 contains 14 residues. CDR3 DNA (partial): TGTGCCAGCAGTGATGCTAGTGCAAACACAGAAGTCTTC. This encodes CASSDASANTEVF. In full, the CDR3 is CASSDASANTEVFF.

To note about this clone: Mouse gene names apply. Read data end 1 residue before the CDR3 end; the end is taken from the germline J gene. The V call is TRBV20, the J call TRBJ2-5; 10 bases match TRBD2. Germline V CDR1 and CDR2: GFQATS, STVNSAI. The CDR3 has 15 residues. The V gene end was trimmed by 1 base and the J gene end by 2 bases; junction bases not matched to a gene: 3. Incomplete CDR3 DNA: TGTGGTGCTAGGGCCCGGGACTGGGGCCAAGACACCCAGTAC. This translates into CGARARDWGQDTQY. The entire CDR3 sequence reads CGARARDWGQDTQYF.

Remarks on this clone: Gene names are the mouse ones. Read sequence stops 1 residue before the CDR3 end, and the germline J gene provides the missing end. This chain links TRBV15 with TRBJ1-2; the D gene is possibly TRBD1 (5 bases). The ends were cut back, 6 bases at V and 0 bases at J, with 11 bases in the middle. Germline V gene data show CDR1 as SGHND and CDR2 as FRSKSL. The CDR3 has 14 amino acids. Incomplete CDR3 DNA: TGTGCCAGCAGGCCAGGGCCATCAAACTCCGACTACACC. This encodes CASRPGPSNSDYT. The whole CDR3 reads CASRPGPSNSDYTF. The entire variable domain, with the rest obtained from reference TRBV15 and TRBJ1-2, is as follows: DAGVTQTPRHEVAEKGQTIILKCEPVSGHNDLFWYRQTKIQGLELLSYFRSKSLMEDGGAFKDRFKAEMLNSSFSTLKIQPTEPKDSAVYLCASRPGPSNSDYTFGSGTRLLVI.

A note on this clone: The gene names here belong to mouse. The read terminates 1 residue ahead of where the CDR3 ends, so the germline J gene completes it. The chain joins TRBV20 to TRBJ1-3; no clear D gene. The CDR3 consists of 12 residues. Between the trimmed V and J ends, which lost 6 bases and 0 bases, there was a span of 6 bases. The germline gives CDR1 GFQATS, CDR2 STVNSAI. CDR3 sequence: CGASFSGNTLYF. CDR3 DNA (partial): TGTGGTGCCTCTTTTTCTGGAAATACGCTCTAT. Full variable domain (missing parts from reference TRBV20 and TRBJ1-3): GALVYQYPRRTICKSGTSMRMECQAVGFQATSVAWYRQSPQKTFELIALSTVNSAIKYEQNFTQEKFPISHPNLSFSSMTVLNAYLEDRGLYLCGASFSGNTLYFGEGSRLIVV.

A note on this clone: Mouse germline and gene names are used. The read terminates 1 residue before the CDR3 end, so the remaining end is supplied by the germline J gene. V usage is TRBV13-1 and J usage is TRBJ2-5; TRBD2 aligns across 7 bases. V shed 0 bases, J shed 6 bases, and the junction held 4 bases outside the gene matches. CDR3 length: 14 residues. CDR1 is NSHNY and CDR2 is SYGAGN in the germline V gene. CDR3 DNA (partial): TGTGCCAGCAGTGATGGTGGGGGGAGTGACACCCAGTAC. This gives the protein CASSDGGGSDTQY. The CDR3, in full, reads CASSDGGGSDTQYF.

On this clone itself: The genes and germline here are from mouse. Read coverage stops 1 residue before the CDR3 terminus; the germline J gene supplies the remainder. The chain couples TRBV12-1 to TRBJ2-3, with 9 bases aligning to TRBD2. CDR1 and CDR2 (germline): SGHSN, HYEKVE. The J segment lost 0 bases and the V segment lost 2 bases, leaving 5 bases of the junction unmatched. The CDR3 contains 16 residues. The CDR3 sequence is CASSPSGGGSAETLYF. The sequenced part of the CDR3 DNA is TGTGCCAGCTCTCCATCTGGGGGGGGGAGTGCAGAAACGCTGTAT.

Only one count was recorded for this clone. Gene names and germline refer to mouse. With the read ending 1 residue before the CDR3 end, the germline J gene is used to fill in that end. This chain connects TRBV13-2 to TRBJ1-1, with D tentatively TRBD1 (5 bases). CDR1 NNHNN and CDR2 SYGAGS come from the germline V gene (reference sequence). V lost 3 bases to trimming and J lost 4 bases, with 13 bases between them. There are 14 residues in the CDR3. The CDR3 loop reads CASGGPQETTEVFF. CDR3 DNA (partial): TGTGCCAGCGGTGGACCACAGGAAACCACAGAAGTCTTC.

About this clone: Gene names are the mouse ones. The read finishes 1 residue shy of the CDR3 end, and the germline J gene is used to complete it. The gene calls are TRBV13-2 and TRBJ2-1; D perhaps matches TRBD2 (8 bases). This CDR3 region has 16 residues. Looked up from germline, CDR1 is NNHNN and CDR2 is SYGAGS (reference sequence). The V and J ends lost 1 base and 3 bases respectively, with 14 bases between them. The CDR3 reads CASGDQGGLGYAEQFF. The part of the CDR3 DNA that was read is TGTGCCAGCGGTGATCAGGGGGGGCTTGGCTATGCTGAGCAGTTC.

On this clone itself: Germline and genes: mouse. The read ends 1 residue early relative to the CDR3; the germline J gene fills the gap. The chain recombines TRBV13-1 with TRBJ2-2; 10 bases are a match to TRBD1. The germline CDR1 and CDR2 sequences are NSHNY and SYGAGN. The CDR3 is 17 residues long. The trim removed 1 base at V and 3 bases at J, leaving 6 bases unmatched. CDR3 DNA (partial): TGTGCCAGCAGTGATCCACGACAGGGGGCCGACACCGGGCAGCTCTAC. Protein: CASSDPRQGADTGQLY. The full CDR3 is CASSDPRQGADTGQLYF.